The rows below give T cell receptor beta chains drawn from one sample of a study of spatial heterogeneity in lung cancer. TCRdb passed the 5' RACE reads through MiXCR, listing each CDR3 protein once. The top ten hold 6.8% of the sample, which has 75,000 or so distinct CDR3 sequences, 7.5% to 9.5% seen once. The material sequenced was PBMCs, taken at surgery. The receptors derive from a male donor with early-stage non-small cell lung cancer. CDR3s leave out the opening cysteine and the closing phenylalanine or tryptophan.

v_call: TRBV10-2
cdr3_aa: ASSERRLAGEWIQY

v_call: TRBV3-1
cdr3_aa: ASSQDLDSATGELF

v_call: TRBV20-1
cdr3_aa: SAPGGGVGTDTQY

v_call: TRBV27
cdr3_aa: ASSFMTGLGNEQF

v_call: TRBV6-6
cdr3_aa: ASSIFRDGGGETQY

v_call: TRBV27
cdr3_aa: ASAGGLAGVEQF

v_call: TRBV27
cdr3_aa: ASSRDRAYGYT

v_call: TRBV9
cdr3_aa: ASSVGMGDRNEQY

v_call: TRBV2
cdr3_aa: ASENNEQF

v_call: TRBV19
cdr3_aa: ASSIVDRGRQPQH

v_call: TRBV7-2
cdr3_aa: ASSLTRGETQY

v_call: TRBV29-1
cdr3_aa: SVVKRPNSYNEQF

v_call: TRBV20-1
cdr3_aa: SARGGVDSNQPQH

v_call: TRBV2
cdr3_aa: ASSESGQADWNEQF

v_call: TRBV7-9
cdr3_aa: ASSLPGYGGYT

v_call: TRBV7-2
cdr3_aa: ASSHTGVGNTEAF

v_call: TRBV20-1
cdr3_aa: SAVYPGYDQPQH

v_call: TRBV6-4
cdr3_aa: ASSETLRPNNEQF

v_call: TRBV2
cdr3_aa: ASSEALERVGPQY

v_call: TRBV5-1
cdr3_aa: ASSSDPSYEQY

v_call: TRBV24-1
cdr3_aa: ATSDNGGSGEKLF

v_call: TRBV4-1
cdr3_aa: ASSQDGLGGGKLF

v_call: TRBV7-2
cdr3_aa: ASSPIAWNTGELF

v_call: TRBV7-9
cdr3_aa: ASSIGTSDGYT

v_call: TRBV2
cdr3_aa: ASRPSGSPLH

v_call: TRBV20-1
cdr3_aa: SASKVSYEQY

v_call: TRBV29-1
cdr3_aa: SVEASPGETQY

v_call: TRBV5-4
cdr3_aa: ASSLDYTEQY

v_call: TRBV15
cdr3_aa: ATGREPYNEQF

v_call: TRBV5-1
cdr3_aa: ASSLGTASHYEQY

v_call: TRBV5-4
cdr3_aa: ASSSDGTNYGYT

v_call: TRBV27
cdr3_aa: ASSLLPGGGYNEQF

v_call: TRBV4-2
cdr3_aa: ASSPRDIGDQPQH

v_call: TRBV7-2
cdr3_aa: ASSFASTSGSYEQY

v_call: TRBV6-6
cdr3_aa: ASSGPNRVGQPQH

v_call: TRBV9
cdr3_aa: ASSVGLAVDQETQY

v_call: TRBV5-1
cdr3_aa: ASSLQRTTGELF

v_call: TRBV12-5
cdr3_aa: ASGLGGGGRRNNEQF

v_call: TRBV18
cdr3_aa: ASSPGHFNYGYT

v_call: TRBV4-1
cdr3_aa: ASSQAGIGGTYNSPLH

v_call: TRBV27
cdr3_aa: ASRAPRTGGWGGELF

v_call: TRBV30
cdr3_aa: AWSVGAGANVLT

v_call: TRBV7-2
cdr3_aa: ASSLDMISNQPQH

v_call: TRBV20-1
cdr3_aa: SAGQGGTEAF

v_call: TRBV5-1
cdr3_aa: ASSPARQGNTEAF

v_call: TRBV29-1
cdr3_aa: SVGGAGQPQH

v_call: TRBV15
cdr3_aa: ATSREESRTNQPQH

v_call: TRBV4-3
cdr3_aa: ASSQGTSGGRTDTQY

v_call: TRBV19
cdr3_aa: ASRAEDRVFQPQH

v_call: TRBV19
cdr3_aa: ASSWTSGYNEQF

v_call: TRBV6-2/TRBV6-3
cdr3_aa: ASSPGGAGANVLT

v_call: TRBV20-1
cdr3_aa: SARDRGETQY

v_call: TRBV2
cdr3_aa: ASSAPGLAGRYEQY

v_call: TRBV19
cdr3_aa: AVRTGGSYGYT

v_call: TRBV29-1
cdr3_aa: SVDPGDGPYEQY

v_call: TRBV6-1
cdr3_aa: ASSPELTGNYGYT

v_call: TRBV20-1
cdr3_aa: SAAPTSSYNEQF